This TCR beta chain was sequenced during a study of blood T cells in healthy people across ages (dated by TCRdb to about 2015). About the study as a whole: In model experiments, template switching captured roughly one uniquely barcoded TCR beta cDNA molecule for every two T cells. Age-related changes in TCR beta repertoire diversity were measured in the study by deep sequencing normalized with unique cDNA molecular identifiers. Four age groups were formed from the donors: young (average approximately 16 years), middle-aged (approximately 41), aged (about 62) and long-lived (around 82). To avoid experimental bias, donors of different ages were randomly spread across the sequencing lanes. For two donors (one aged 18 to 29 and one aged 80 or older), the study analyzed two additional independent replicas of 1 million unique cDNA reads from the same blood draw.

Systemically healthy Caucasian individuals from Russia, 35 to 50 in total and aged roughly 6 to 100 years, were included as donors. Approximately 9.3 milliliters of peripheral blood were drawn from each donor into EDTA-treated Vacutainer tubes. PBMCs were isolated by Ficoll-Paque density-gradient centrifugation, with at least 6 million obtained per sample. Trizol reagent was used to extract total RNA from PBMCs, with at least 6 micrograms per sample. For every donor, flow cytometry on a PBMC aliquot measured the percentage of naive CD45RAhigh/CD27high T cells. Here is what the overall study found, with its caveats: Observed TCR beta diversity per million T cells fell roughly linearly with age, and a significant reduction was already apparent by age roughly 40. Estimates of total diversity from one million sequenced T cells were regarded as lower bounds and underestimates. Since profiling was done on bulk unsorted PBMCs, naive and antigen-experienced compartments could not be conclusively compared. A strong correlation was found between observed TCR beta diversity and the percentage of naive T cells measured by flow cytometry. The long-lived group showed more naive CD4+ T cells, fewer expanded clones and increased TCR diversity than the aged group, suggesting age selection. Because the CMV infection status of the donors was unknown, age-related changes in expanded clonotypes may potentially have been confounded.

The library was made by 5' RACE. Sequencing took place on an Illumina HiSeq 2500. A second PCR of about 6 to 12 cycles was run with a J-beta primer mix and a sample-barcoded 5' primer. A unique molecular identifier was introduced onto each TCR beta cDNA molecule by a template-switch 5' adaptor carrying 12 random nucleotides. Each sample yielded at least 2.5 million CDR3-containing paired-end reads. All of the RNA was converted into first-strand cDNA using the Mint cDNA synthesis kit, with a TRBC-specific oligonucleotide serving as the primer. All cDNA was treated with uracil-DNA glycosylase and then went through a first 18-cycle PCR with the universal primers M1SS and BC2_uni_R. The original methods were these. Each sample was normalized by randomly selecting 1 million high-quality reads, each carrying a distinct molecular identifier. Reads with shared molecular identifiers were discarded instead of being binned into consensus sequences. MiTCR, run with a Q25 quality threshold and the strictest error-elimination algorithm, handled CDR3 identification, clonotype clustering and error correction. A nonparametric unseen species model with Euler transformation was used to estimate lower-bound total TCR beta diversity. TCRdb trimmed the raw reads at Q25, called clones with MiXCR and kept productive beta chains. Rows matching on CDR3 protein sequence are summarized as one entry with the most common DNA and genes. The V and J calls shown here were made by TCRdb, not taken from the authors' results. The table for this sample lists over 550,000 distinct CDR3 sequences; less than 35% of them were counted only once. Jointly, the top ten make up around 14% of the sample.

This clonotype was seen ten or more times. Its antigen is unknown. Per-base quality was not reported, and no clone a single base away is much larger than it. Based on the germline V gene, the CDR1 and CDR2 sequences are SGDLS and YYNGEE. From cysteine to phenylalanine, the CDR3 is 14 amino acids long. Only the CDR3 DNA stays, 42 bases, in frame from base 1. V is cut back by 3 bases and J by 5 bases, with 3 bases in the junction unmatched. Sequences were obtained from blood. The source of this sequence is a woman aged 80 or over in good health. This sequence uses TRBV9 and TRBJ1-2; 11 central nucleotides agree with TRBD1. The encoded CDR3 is CASSGTGGPYGYTF. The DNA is TGTGCCAGCAGCGGGACAGGGGGCCCATATGGCTACACCTTC.